The clone carrying this TCR beta chain was seen at least ten times. The time point was: newly diagnosed GD, antithyroid drugs for less than 3 months. RNA from PBMCs was the source of the TCR library. All patients originated from an endocrinology department located in Xi'an, China. This sample was taken from a study of regulatory T cells in long-lasting Graves disease. Assembly of TCR beta libraries relied on iRepertoire HTBI primers together with Arm-PCR of CDR3 regions. TCRdb passed the multiplex PCR reads through MiXCR, listing each CDR3 protein once. This table has 550,000 to 600,000 distinct CDR3 sequences, around 16% appearing once. The CDR3 totals 14 residues. Per germline, CDR1 SEHNR and CDR2 FQNEAQ (reference sequence). Trimming left V 5 bases short and J 2 bases short, with 13 bases between. These records were also assigned to another study, of T cells in Graves' hyperthyroidism and ophthalmopathy. That paper adds: The HTBI primer set was used in a first-round RT-PCR of the TCR CDR3.

The chain is built from TRBV7-9 and TRBJ2-7; the D gene is possibly TRBD1 (5 bases). The material was peripheral blood mononuclear cells (PBMCs), obtained at new diagnosis, from a patient treated with antithyroid drugs. This sequence originates from a young man with Graves disease. CDR3 DNA sequence: TGTGCCAGCAGCCCCCAAGGGGATCCCTACGAGCAGTACTTC. Protein sequence: CASSPQGDPYEQYF.